The rows below give T cell receptor beta chains drawn from one sample of a study of blood T cell repertoires in COVID-19. Clones were read by immunoSEQ multiplex PCR, and TCRdb kept only the in-frame ones, dropping some. The sample holds 200,000 to 300,000 clones, around 88% seen once. Sequences were obtained from PBMCs or T cells enriched from blood (not recorded which). Source of these receptors: a middle-aged woman with acute COVID-19. Each CDR3 is given with its conserved first and last residue. The D gene is left open where the match is weak. Clone size, where shown, is once, few, many, or a class for clones that have expanded.

v_gene	d_gene	abundance	j_gene	CDR3aa	CDR3nt
TRBV3-1/TRBV3-2	.	.	TRBJ2-3	CASSQGRGGSDTQYF	TGTGCCAGCAGCCAAGGCCGCGGAGGATCAGATACGCAGTATTTT
TRBV5-1	TRBD2	once	TRBJ2-2	CASRLAGTNTGELFF	TGCGCCAGCAGATTAGCGGGGACGAACACCGGGGAGCTGTTTTTT
TRBV7-2	.	.	TRBJ1-4	CASSRGGREKLFF	TGTGCCAGCAGCCGAGGGGGAAGGGAAAAACTGTTTTTT
TRBV6-5	.	once	TRBJ1-5	CVTAVIHGARQPQHF	TGTGTCACAGCAGTTATCCATGGGGCAAGACAGCCCCAGCATTTT
TRBV6-5	.	.	TRBJ1-2	CASNQGYGYTF	TGTGCCAGCAACCAGGGTTATGGCTACACCTTC
TRBV7-2	.	once	TRBJ2-3	CASSLAVGPDTQYF	TGTGCCAGCAGCTTAGCTGTGGGGCCGGATACGCAGTATTTT
TRBV18	TRBD1	.	TRBJ1-2	CASSLPGQGGYTF	TGTGCCAGCTCACTCCCGGGACAGGGTGGCTACACCTTC
TRBV4-2	TRBD2	.	TRBJ2-2	CASSQEGAGGSGELFF	TGTGCCAGCAGCCAAGAAGGTGCGGGGGGGTCCGGGGAGCTGTTTTTT
TRBV3-1/TRBV3-2	.	.	TRBJ1-1	CASRRDTEAFF	TGTGCCAGCAGACGAGACACTGAAGCTTTCTTT
TRBV5-1	.	.	TRBJ2-3	CASSARDTDTQYF	TGCGCCAGCAGCGCACGGGACACAGATACGCAGTATTTT
TRBV29-1	TRBD1	.	TRBJ1-1	CSVGQGRTEAFF	TGCAGCGTAGGACAGGGTAGGACTGAAGCTTTCTTT
TRBV6-5	.	.	TRBJ1-4	CASSWTPGRGEKLFF	TGTGCCAGCAGCTGGACGCCAGGAAGGGGTGAAAAACTGTTTTTT
TRBV5-4	.	.	TRBJ2-2	CASSLAGPLANTGELFF	TGTGCCAGCAGCTTAGCGGGCCCACTCGCGAACACCGGGGAGCTGTTTTTT
TRBV5-4	.	.	TRBJ1-2	CASSLNRDYGYTF	TGTGCCAGCAGCTTGAACAGAGACTATGGCTACACCTTC
TRBV12-3/TRBV12-4	.	.	TRBJ1-1	CAPQGGGTEAFF	TGTGCCCCTCAGGGCGGGGGGACTGAAGCTTTCTTT
TRBV6-5	TRBD1	once	TRBJ1-1	CASSHPGQANTEAFF	TGTGCCAGCAGTCACCCTGGACAGGCGAACACTGAAGCTTTCTTT
TRBV7-8	TRBD2	few	TRBJ2-7	CASGRGLLYEQYF	TGTGCCAGTGGTAGGGGACTACTCTACGAGCAGTACTTC
TRBV5-6	TRBD1	.	TRBJ1-2	CASSTTGGNYGYTF	TGTGCCAGCAGCACGACAGGGGGAAACTATGGCTACACCTTC
TRBV11-2	TRBD2	once	TRBJ2-1	CASSLRQRGSSYNEQFF	TGTGCCAGCAGCTTACGACAGCGGGGGAGCTCCTACAATGAGCAGTTCTTC
TRBV18	TRBD1	.	TRBJ1-1	CASSTRQGSGTEAFF	TGTGCCAGCTCAACTAGACAGGGTTCGGGCACTGAAGCTTTCTTT
TRBV5-1	TRBD2	.	TRBJ2-1	CASSLTSGSNNEQFF	TGCGCCAGCAGCTTGACTAGCGGGAGTAACAATGAGCAGTTCTTC
TRBV5-4	.	.	TRBJ2-5	CASSLVGAETQYF	TGTGCCAGCAGCTTGGTTGGTGCGGAGACCCAGTACTTC
TRBV19	.	.	TRBJ1-2	CASSISTGNYGYTF	TGTGCCAGTAGTATATCTACAGGCAACTATGGCTACACCTTC
TRBV12-3/TRBV12-4	.	.	TRBJ2-7	CASSETRNEQYF	TGTGCCAGCAGTGAAACTAGAAACGAGCAGTACTTC
TRBV7-2	.	.	TRBJ1-1	CASSLGQTLNTEAFF	TGTGCCAGCAGCTTAGGACAGACACTGAACACTGAAGCTTTCTTT
TRBV30	.	.	TRBJ1-3	CAWSVSTVSGNTIYF	TGTGCCTGGAGTGTATCAACAGTCAGCGGAAACACCATATATTTT
TRBV30	TRBD1	.	TRBJ1-1	CAWDTGGLGEAFF	TGTGCCTGGGATACAGGGGGCTTGGGTGAAGCTTTCTTT
TRBV30	.	.	TRBJ1-1	CAWKERNTEAFF	TGTGCCTGGAAGGAGAGGAACACTGAAGCTTTCTTT
TRBV7-6	TRBD2	.	TRBJ2-3	CASSLGSGGDTDTQYF	TGTGCCAGCAGCTTAGGGAGCGGGGGCGATACAGATACGCAGTATTTT
TRBV5-1	.	.	TRBJ2-3	CATRQVPGTDTQYF	TGCGCCACCCGACAGGTTCCTGGCACAGATACGCAGTATTTT
TRBV6-5	.	.	TRBJ2-5	CASREGLETQYF	TGTGCCAGCAGGGAGGGGTTGGAGACCCAGTACTTC
TRBV7-2	.	.	TRBJ2-1	CASRQYNEQFF	TGTGCCAGCAGACAGTACAATGAGCAGTTCTTC
TRBV5-1	.	.	TRBJ2-1	CASSLVGTGYNEQFF	TGCGCCAGCAGCTTGGTGGGAACAGGATACAATGAGCAGTTCTTC
TRBV7-2	.	few	TRBJ2-5	CASSSLPRGQETQYF	TGTGCCAGCAGCTCCCTCCCTCGAGGACAAGAGACCCAGTACTTC
TRBV5-1	TRBD1	.	TRBJ1-2	CASSFPTSTGGATILNYGYTF	TGCGCCAGCAGCTTCCCGACCTCCACAGGGGGCGCGACTATCCTAAACTATGGCTACACCTTC
TRBV18	.	.	TRBJ1-2	CASSSNPGINYGYTF	TGTGCCAGCTCATCAAATCCAGGGATTAACTATGGCTACACCTTC